The 9 T cell receptor beta chains reported below all come from one sample, sequenced in a study of T cells in Graves' hyperthyroidism and ophthalmopathy. Regions amplified from RNA transcripts were the TCR beta CDR3 regions. When the TCR CDR3 underwent first-round RT-PCR, the HTBI primer set was used. TCRdb re-derived calls from the multiplex PCR reads in MiXCR, one entry per CDR3 protein. This table holds approximately 640,000 distinct CDR3 sequences, under 20% found once. What was sequenced was blood. The receptors originated from a woman aged 25-40 years with Graves' hyperthyroidism.

This clonotype has ten or more counts. V usage is TRBV29-1 and J usage is TRBJ2-7; D is tentatively TRBD1 or TRBD2 (7 bases each). The ends were cut back, 6 bases at V and 3 bases at J, with 15 bases in the middle. Germline assignment: CDR1 SQVTM and CDR2 ANQGSEA. This CDR3 is built from 13 residues. The CDR3: CSVGQGDYYEQYF. As DNA, the CDR3 is TGCAGCGTAGGCCAGGGGGACTACTACGAGCAGTACTTC.

This clonotype appeared many times. CDR3 sequence (DNA): TGTGCCAGCAGTTTTGCAGGGAACGAGCAGTACTTC. Translated: CASSFAGNEQYF. This chain joins TRBV12-3 or TRBV12-4 and TRBJ2-7; possibly TRBD1 for D (5 bases). The V gene lost 3 bases and the J gene lost 5 bases, with 8 bases spanning the gap. There are 12 residues in the CDR3.

This clonotype was counted at least ten times. The chain recombines TRBV10-3 with TRBJ1-5; TRBD1 is a possible D gene (5 bases). The CDR3 is 13 residues long. Per the germline V gene, CDR1 is ENHRY and CDR2 is SYGVKD. Trimming cost V 6 bases and J 3 bases, with 9 bases left between them. The CDR3 region has the DNA TGTGCCATCAGGCAGGACAACAATCAGCCCCAGCATTTT. Amino acids: CAIRQDNNQPQHF.

This chain uses TRBV2 with TRBJ2-2; D gene uncertain. The CDR3 is 14 amino acids. The germline V gene encodes CDR1 SNHLY and CDR2 FYNNEI. Trimming removed 8 bases at V and 4 bases at J, with 14 bases between. CDR3: CASLITPGTGELFF. The CDR3, as DNA: TGTGCCAGCCTAATCACCCCGGGCACCGGGGAGCTGTTTTTT.

This clonotype was observed at least ten times. The V call is TRBV12-3 or TRBV12-4, the J call TRBJ1-4; TRBD1 matches at 10 bases. This CDR3 region has 15 residues. V gave up 2 bases and J gave up 7 bases; unmatched junction bases: 4. The CDR3 reads CASSLLGQGSEKLFF. The CDR3 DNA sequence: TGTGCCAGCAGTTTACTGGGACAGGGGAGTGAAAAACTGTTTTTT.

This clonotype was observed many times. The gene calls are TRBV28 and TRBJ1-1; D remains unclear. There are 16 residues in the CDR3. V was cut by 8 bases and J by 8 bases, with 27 bases left in between. Germline CDR1 and CDR2: MDHEN and SYDVKM. Here the CDR3 DNA reads TGTGCCAGCTTTGCGCGGACTGGGTCGGCTTACGAAGAAGCTTTCTTT. It specifies CASFARTGSAYEEAFF.

This clonotype was seen many times. J is TRBJ1-2 and V is TRBV2; no definite D call. This CDR3 comprises 11 residues. Germline CDR1 SNHLY, CDR2 FYNNEI. V lost 7 bases and J 8 bases, leaving 11 bases between the germline ends. CDR3 protein: CASILEFGYTF. The CDR3, as DNA: TGTGCCAGCATACTGGAGTTCGGCTACACCTTC.

The sample holds many counts of this clonotype. The chain couples TRBV20-1 to TRBJ2-1, with TRBD2 identical over 12 bases. Germline loops: CDR1 DFQATT, CDR2 SNEGSKA (reference sequence). The CDR3 runs to 18 residues. With 5 bases clipped from V and 2 bases from J, the junction kept 13 bases outside the gene matches. The CDR3 reads CSAGWTSGNPDPYNEQFF. Written as DNA, the CDR3 is TGCAGTGCTGGGTGGACTAGCGGGAACCCTGACCCCTACAATGAGCAGTTCTTC.

This clonotype came up many times. V usage is TRBV5-1 and J usage is TRBJ1-2; D is perhaps TRBD1 (5 bases). V dropped 4 bases and J dropped 2 bases, with 12 bases sitting between them. There are 14 residues in the CDR3. Germline V gene sequence: CDR1 SGHRS, CDR2 YFSETQ. CDR3 DNA: TGCGCCAGCAGCCAAGGGACGGCCAACTATGGCTACACCTTC. Encoded protein: CASSQGTANYGYTF.